This T cell receptor (beta chain) is from a study of shared clonotypes between healthy human individuals. Study-wide results and limits: A generally larger estimated richness was seen in naive subsets than in memory subsets.

The method was immunoSEQ multiplex PCR; TCRdb's version includes in-frame clones alone and lacks a portion of them. The repertoire consists of about 1.5 million clones, with roughly 96% occurring once and the leading ten covering about 1%. Among the donors, all were Caucasian adults who lived in Nashville, Tennessee. Notes on this clone: The antigen remains unidentified.

The CDR3 covers 16 residues. Per germline, CDR1 KGHSH and CDR2 LQKENI. The trim removed 8 bases at V and 4 bases at J, leaving 11 bases unmatched. The source of this sequence is a man aged 25 to 40 in good health. Material for sequencing was naive CD4+ T cells sorted from blood. Subset reported: CD45RA+ positively selected. The V and J genes are TRBV18 and TRBJ2-2, with 9 nucleotides matching TRBD1. DNA of the CDR3: TGTGCCAGCGATTCGGGGACAGGGACAGCCACCGGGGAGCTGTTTTTT. It specifies CASDSGTGTATGELFF.